The sequence of this TCR beta chain was determined in a study of beta chain features in type 1 diabetes (dated by TCRdb to between 2018 and 2020). General notes on the study: Mean age, gender distribution, total cell number and subset yield were not different between patients and healthy donors. In the study, recently diagnosed type 1 diabetes patients and matched healthy donors were compared on the TCRB repertoires of their sorted circulating CD4+ T cell subsets. Regulatory and stem cell-like memory subsets were obtained from only 8 patients and roughly 8 healthy donors, while naive and central memory subsets were obtained from all 30 or so donors. A total of some 100,000,000 sorted cells were examined across all samples, and a strong correlation was observed between cell number per subset and RNA yield. General study outcomes and caveats: Naive, central memory and regulatory TCRB repertoires appeared more similar among patients than among healthy donors. PCR might favor shorter templates, but patient and control samples were amplified and corrected together, so any skew would affect both groups equally. Fewer insertions and more nucleotide deletions at VDJ recombination sites were observed in patients with type 1 diabetes, implying thymic rearrangement abnormalities. Only small numbers of individuals were included in the HLA sub-analyses, which left unresolved whether HLA type had any influence on TCRB rearrangement. Because cDNA was sequenced instead of genomic DNA, activated cells with high expression could be over-represented, although the groups did not differ in activation or CD3 levels. A moderate but significant shortening of TCRB CDR3 length was observed in type 1 diabetes patients in all four CD4+ subsets.

The High Capacity cDNA Reverse Transcription Kit was used to reverse transcribe all of the isolated RNA, meaning that expressed TCRB transcripts were what got sequenced. Naive, central memory and regulatory T cell samples underwent deep immunoSEQ sequencing, averaging about 3.3 million total reads per sample. After sorted cells were lysed in RLT buffer, RNA was extracted with DNase-treated RNeasy Micro or Mini kits, with the choice depending on cell number. To prevent cross-contamination, each cell subset was processed individually, whereas patient and healthy donor samples were processed jointly. Using the immunoSEQ multiplex PCR, TCRB sequences were amplified from cDNA into 87-bp fragments spanning the CDR3 region. The amplicons were sequenced using the Illumina HiSeq platform. Per the original workflow: Synthetic template baselines were used to correct PCR bias computationally, reads within Hamming distance 2 were collapsed together, and singletons that could not be merged were discarded. Reads were aligned to IMGT to assign V, D and J genes, CDR3 length, and insertions or deletions at six rearrangement sites. Within each subset, clonotype counts were normalized to the number of sorted cells before true diversity and Gini coefficients were calculated with the tcR R package. The overlap coefficient, calculated on TCRB nucleotide sequences, was used to measure repertoire sharing. Out-of-frame TCRB sequences from naive cells were analyzed to stand in for the pre-selection repertoire. TCRdb re-hosts the immuneACCESS table, in-frame sequences only. Its copies lack some clones; in the studies checked, an unresolved V gene accounts for under half of them, and the cause for the rest is not known. The V and J calls and clone size are taken from that table; D and trimming were inferred from the DNA. The sample profile shows hundreds of thousands of clones; about 10% of them were found once. 0.045% to 0.06% of the sample belongs to the ten largest clones.

V is pared back by 0 bases and J by 8 bases, with 13 bases lying between the germline termini. Reading from cysteine to phenylalanine, the CDR3 counts 15 amino acids. Here the CDR3 DNA is all that survives: 45 bases in frame from base 1. Reading the germline V gene (reference sequence) gives CDR1 MNHEY and CDR2 SMNVEV. As for this clone: It lacks a known antigen. No much larger clonotype is one base removed from it; base qualities were not supplied.

From each donor, a single peripheral blood sample of 90 to 150 mL on average was drawn into heparinised tubes. Using a panel that included CD45RO, CCR7, CD25, CD127, CD95 and CD27, naive, central memory, regulatory and stem cell-like memory CD4+ T cells were sorted on a BD FACSAria II. Purity was above 98% for every sorted population. Right away, PBMCs were isolated by Lymphoprep density gradient centrifugation and were stained directly, with no culture step. Samples were stained and sorted in pairs, with one healthy donor and one patient per experiment, so that batch effects were minimized. The chain is assembled from TRBV27 and TRBJ1-4; a weak D assignment points to TRBD1 (6 bases agree). The specimen sequenced was naive CD4+ T cells from blood. This specimen's cell subset or site label, per the study, means: true naive CD4+ T cells. The source of this sequence is a woman younger than 30 in good health. The nucleotide sequence reads TGTGCCAGCAGTTTATCCCTGACAGGACACGAAAAACTGTTTTTT. Translated, it gives CASSLSLTGHEKLFF.